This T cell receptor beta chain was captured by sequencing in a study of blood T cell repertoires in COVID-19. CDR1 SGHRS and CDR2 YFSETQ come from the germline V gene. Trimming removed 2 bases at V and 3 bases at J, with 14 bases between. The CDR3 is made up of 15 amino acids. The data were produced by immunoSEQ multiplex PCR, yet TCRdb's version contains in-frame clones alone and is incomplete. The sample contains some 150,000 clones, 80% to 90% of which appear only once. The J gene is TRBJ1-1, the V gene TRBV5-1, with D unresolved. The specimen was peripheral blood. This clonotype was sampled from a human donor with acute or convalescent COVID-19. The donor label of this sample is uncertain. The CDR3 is CASSLSPQADTEAFF. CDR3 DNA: TGCGCCAGCAGCTTAAGTCCGCAGGCCGACACTGAAGCTTTCTTT.